Shown below are 2 T cell receptor beta chains from a single sample sequenced in a study of cytomegalovirus exposure and HLA in healthy donors. In the PCR, 60 Vbeta and 13 Jbeta primers were used. Repertoires were generated with immunoSEQ multiplex PCR, while TCRdb's copy carries only in-frame clones and drops some. The sample includes tens of thousands of clones, approximately 70% of them seen just once. The material sequenced was PBMCs. Source of these receptors: a woman aged 45-60 years in good health and CMV-seropositive.

The V call is TRBV4-3, the J call TRBJ1-1; the match to TRBD1 covers 9 bases. J was trimmed by 4 bases and V by 3 bases; bases with no gene match: 6. Germline assignment: CDR1 LGHNA and CDR2 YSLEER. The length of the CDR3 is 15 residues. The CDR3 spells CASSQGLTGGTEAFF. Written as DNA, the CDR3 is TGCGCCAGCAGCCAGGGTTTGACAGGGGGCACTGAAGCTTTCTTT.

The V call is TRBV27, the J call TRBJ2-7; TRBD2 matches 11 bases. The ends lost 3 bases at V and 4 bases at J; junction bases unmatched: 5. The CDR3 sequence is 15 residues long. From germline, CDR1 is MNHEY and CDR2 SMNVEV (reference sequence). Here the CDR3 DNA reads TGTGCCAGCAGTTTCCTAGGGACTAGCGGTTACGAGCAGTACTTC. This sequence encodes CASSFLGTSGYEQYF.